The clone carrying this TCR beta chain was counted between two and nine times. In TCRdb, the RACE reads were re-called with MiXCR into one record per CDR3 protein. The sample shows approximately 110,000 distinct CDR3 sequences, roughly 9.6% of them seen only once. Time point reported: patch test 1, 2 weeks after DPC sensitization. Treatment reported: therapeutic diphenylcyclopropenone sensitization with weekly scalp DPC. The V and J ends lost 0 bases and 4 bases, in that order; junction bases with no gene match: 5. The length of the CDR3 is 16 residues. Germline-derived CDR1 and CDR2 are LGHNA and YSLEER. The data were obtained in a study of human T cells and chemical hapten exposure. Study context: An area of 2 cm by approximately 2 cm on upper inner arm skin received 2% DPC for sensitization.

The chain couples TRBV4-3 to TRBJ2-1; 8 positions match TRBD2. The source of this sequence is a woman aged 40 to 55 with alopecia areata. Some clones in this sample may be carry-over from other donors' samples. Source: whole blood, taken in connection with sensitization to the hapten diphenylcyclopropenone (DPC). This CDR3 reads CASSQELGTRYNEQFF. CDR3 coding DNA: TGCGCCAGCAGCCAAGAGTTGGGGACTAGGTACAATGAGCAGTTCTTC.